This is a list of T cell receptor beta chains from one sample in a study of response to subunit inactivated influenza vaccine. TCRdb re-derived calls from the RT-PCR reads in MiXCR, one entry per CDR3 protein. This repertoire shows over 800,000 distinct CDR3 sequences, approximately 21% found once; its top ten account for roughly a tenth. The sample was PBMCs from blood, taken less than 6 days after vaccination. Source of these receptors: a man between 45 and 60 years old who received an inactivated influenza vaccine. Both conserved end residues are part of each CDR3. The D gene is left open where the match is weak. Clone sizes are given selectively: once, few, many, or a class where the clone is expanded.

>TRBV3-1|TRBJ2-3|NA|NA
TGTGCCAGCAGCCAAGAATGGCGGGCCAGCACAGATACGCAGTATTTT
CASSQEWRASTDTQYF
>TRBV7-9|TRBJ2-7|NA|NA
TGTGCCAGCAGCTTAGGAGGGGCTTACTACGAGCAGTACTTC
CASSLGGAYYEQYF
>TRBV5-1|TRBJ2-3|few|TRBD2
TGCGCCAGCAGCTTGTTTAGCGGGGGATTCACAGATACGCAGTATTTT
CASSLFSGGFTDTQYF
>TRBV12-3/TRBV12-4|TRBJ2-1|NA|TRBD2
TGTGCCAGCAGCCAGACTAGCGGGAGTACCCACAATGAGCAGTTCTTC
CASSQTSGSTHNEQFF
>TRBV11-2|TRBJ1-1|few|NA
TGTGCCAGCAGCATAATGGACAGCCCGAACACTGAAGCTTTCTTT
CASSIMDSPNTEAFF
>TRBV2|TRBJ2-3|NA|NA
TGTGCCAGCAGGCTTAGGACAGATAACACAGATACGCAGTATTTT
CASRLRTDNTDTQYF
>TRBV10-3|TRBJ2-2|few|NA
TGTGCCATCAAACCCAGCGCGAACACCGGGGAGCTGTTTTTT
CAIKPSANTGELFF
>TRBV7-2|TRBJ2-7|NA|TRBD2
TGTGCCAGCAGCTTATCTAGCGGGGCCTACCGGCCCTACGAGCAGTACTTC
CASSLSSGAYRPYEQYF
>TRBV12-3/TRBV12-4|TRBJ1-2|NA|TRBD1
TGTGCCAGCGAAAGAGGGGGCGTCTATGGCTACACCTTC
CASERGGVYGYTF
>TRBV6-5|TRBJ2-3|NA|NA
TGTGCCAGCAGTGCACAGGGCGGTCTACAGTATTTT
CASSAQGGLQYF
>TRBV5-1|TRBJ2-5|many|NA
TGCGCCAGCAGCTTGGAAGGGAAAGAGACCCAGTACTTC
CASSLEGKETQYF
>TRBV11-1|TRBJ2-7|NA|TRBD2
TGTGCCAGTCAGCTTTCGGGACTAGCGCGGCAGTACTTC
CASQLSGLARQYF
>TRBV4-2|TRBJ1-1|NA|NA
TGTGCCAGCAGCCAAGATCGGGGCCTCGGCATCGGCTTGAACACTGAAGCTTTCTTT
CASSQDRGLGIGLNTEAFF
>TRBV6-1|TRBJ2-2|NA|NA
TGTGCCAGCAGTATCGTTAACACCGGGGAGCTGTTTTTT
CASSIVNTGELFF
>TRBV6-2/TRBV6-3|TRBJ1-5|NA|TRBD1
TGTGCCAGCAGTTGGGGACAGGGCGGTGGTCAGCCCCAGCATTTT
CASSWGQGGGQPQHF
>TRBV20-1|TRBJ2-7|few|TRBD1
TGCAGTGCTAGAGACCTGGGGACAGGGGGCGACGAGCAGTACTTC
CSARDLGTGGDEQYF
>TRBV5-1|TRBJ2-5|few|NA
TGCGCCAGCAGCCCTGGGGCGGGGACCCAAGAGACCCAGTACTTC
CASSPGAGTQETQYF
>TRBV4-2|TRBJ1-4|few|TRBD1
TGTGCCAGCAGCCAAACAGGGGGCCTTAATGAAAAACTGTTTTTT
CASSQTGGLNEKLFF
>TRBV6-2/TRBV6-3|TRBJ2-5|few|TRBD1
TGTGCCAGCAGTTACTCTGGGCAGAGGGGGCGAGAGACCCAGTACTTC
CASSYSGQRGRETQYF
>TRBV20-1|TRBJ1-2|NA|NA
TGCAGTGCTGAAAACCTCGGGACGGACTATGGCTACACCTTC
CSAENLGTDYGYTF
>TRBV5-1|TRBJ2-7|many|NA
TGCGCCAGCAGTGGACGGAGTTCCTACGAGCAGTACTTC
CASSGRSSYEQYF
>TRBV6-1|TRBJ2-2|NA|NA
TGTGCCAGCAAGACGACAGGTTTAACCGGGGAGCTGTTTTTT
CASKTTGLTGELFF
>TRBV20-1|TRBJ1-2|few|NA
TGCAGTGCCAAACAGGGAGAGGGCTATGGCTACACCTTC
CSAKQGEGYGYTF
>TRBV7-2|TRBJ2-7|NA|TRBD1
TGTGCCAGCAGCTACAGGGGGGACTACGAGCAGTACTTC
CASSYRGDYEQYF
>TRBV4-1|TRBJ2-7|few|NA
TGCGCCAGCAGCCATAGTCCCGGGACCCACGAGCAGTACTTC
CASSHSPGTHEQYF
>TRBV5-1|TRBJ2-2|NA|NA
TGCGCCAGCAGCTTGGGCAGCGTACCCAACACCGGGGAGCTGTTTTTT
CASSLGSVPNTGELFF
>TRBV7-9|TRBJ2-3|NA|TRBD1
TGTGCCAGCAGCTTAGGCCGCCGGACAGGGGGCACAGATACGCAGTATTTT
CASSLGRRTGGTDTQYF
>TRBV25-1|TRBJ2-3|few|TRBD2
TGTGCCACCGTCCCCTCGGGAGGTTTGGCAGATACGCAGTATTTT
CATVPSGGLADTQYF
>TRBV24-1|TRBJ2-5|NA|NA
TGTGCCACCAGTGGGTTGGGGGATCAGGTAGAGACCCAGTACTTC
CATSGLGDQVETQYF
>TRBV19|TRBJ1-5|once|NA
TGTGCCAGTACCTCGGTAGGGTGGCCCCAGCATTTT
CASTSVGWPQHF
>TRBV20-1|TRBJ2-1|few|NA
TGCAGTGCTACCCCTGTTTTAGCGGTTAGCTCCTACAATGAGCAGTTCTTC
CSATPVLAVSSYNEQFF
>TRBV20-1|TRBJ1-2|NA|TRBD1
TGCAGTGCTGGGAAAAATACAGGGGCCTATGGCTACACCTTC
CSAGKNTGAYGYTF
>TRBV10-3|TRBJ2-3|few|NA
TGTGCCATCAGTGAGTCGAGGGGGGCGCAACGGGATACGCAGTATTTT
CAISESRGAQRDTQYF
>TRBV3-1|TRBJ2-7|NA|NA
TGTGCCAGCAGCCAAGGGTGGACCGGGCTTTACGAGCAGTACTTC
CASSQGWTGLYEQYF
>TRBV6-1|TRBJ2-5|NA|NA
TGTGCCAGCATGCTCGAGACCCAGTACTTC
CASMLETQYF
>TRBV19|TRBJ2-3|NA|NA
TGTGCCAGTAGTACACAGGGACTGAGCACAGATACGCAGTATTTT
CASSTQGLSTDTQYF
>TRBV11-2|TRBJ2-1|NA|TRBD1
TGTGCCAGCAGCTCATCAGGGGGCAAAGGTTGGCAGTTCTTC
CASSSSGGKGWQFF
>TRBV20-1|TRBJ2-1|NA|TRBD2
TGCAGTGCTAGTTCCAGCGGGAGACCCACCTACAATGAGCAGTTCTTC
CSASSSGRPTYNEQFF
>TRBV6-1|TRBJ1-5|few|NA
TGTGCCAGCAGCCCCGGACAGCTCAATCAGCCCCAGCATTTT
CASSPGQLNQPQHF
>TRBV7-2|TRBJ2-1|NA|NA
TGTGCCAGCAGCTCCCTAACCCTCAGGAATGGGTACAATGAGCAGTTCTTC
CASSSLTLRNGYNEQFF
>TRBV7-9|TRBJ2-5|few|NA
TGTGCAGGGGGACGGAACCAAGAGACCCAGTACTTC
CAGGRNQETQYF
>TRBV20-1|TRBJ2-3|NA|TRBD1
TGCAGTGCAACAAGACAGGGGGCGAGCACAGATACGCAGTATTTT
CSATRQGASTDTQYF